Listed here are 2 T cell receptor beta chains from one sample, sequenced in a study of Ad26.COV2.S vaccination and SARS-CoV-2 variants. Measured with immunoSEQ multiplex PCR; TCRdb has only the in-frame clones, and not every one. This table holds 400,000 to 450,000 clones, around 90% found once. The treatment here: 15 to 20 received Ad26.COV2.S at low or high dose, single or two shots; roughly five received placebo; per-sample allocation not given. Repertoires come from day 63 after the first vaccine or placebo injection. The source was peripheral blood, collected in a trial of Ad26.COV2.S vaccine versus placebo. The receptors were sampled from a person aged 18-60 years who received the Ad26.COV2.S COVID-19 vaccine or a placebo.

This chain links TRBV24-1 with TRBJ2-3, with TRBD2 identical over 11 bases. The CDR3 is 16 residues long. Germline trimming cut 4 bases from V and 2 bases from J; bases unmatched to any gene: 4. From germline, CDR1 is KGHDR and CDR2 SFDVKD. DNA of the CDR3: TGTGCCACCAGTGACCTTAGCGGGAGGGCCACAGATACGCAGTATTTT. It encodes CATSDLSGRATDTQYF.

The rearrangement uses TRBV19 and TRBJ2-7; TRBD1 aligns across 10 bases. The CDR3 is 16 residues long. V was pared by 3 bases and J by 5 bases, with 10 bases of the junction left unmatched. The germline CDR1 and CDR2 sequences are LNHDA and SQIVND (reference sequence). The CDR3 protein is CASSIGGTGVHHEQYF. The CDR3 nucleotides are TGTGCCAGTAGTATTGGAGGGACAGGGGTGCATCACGAGCAGTACTTC.